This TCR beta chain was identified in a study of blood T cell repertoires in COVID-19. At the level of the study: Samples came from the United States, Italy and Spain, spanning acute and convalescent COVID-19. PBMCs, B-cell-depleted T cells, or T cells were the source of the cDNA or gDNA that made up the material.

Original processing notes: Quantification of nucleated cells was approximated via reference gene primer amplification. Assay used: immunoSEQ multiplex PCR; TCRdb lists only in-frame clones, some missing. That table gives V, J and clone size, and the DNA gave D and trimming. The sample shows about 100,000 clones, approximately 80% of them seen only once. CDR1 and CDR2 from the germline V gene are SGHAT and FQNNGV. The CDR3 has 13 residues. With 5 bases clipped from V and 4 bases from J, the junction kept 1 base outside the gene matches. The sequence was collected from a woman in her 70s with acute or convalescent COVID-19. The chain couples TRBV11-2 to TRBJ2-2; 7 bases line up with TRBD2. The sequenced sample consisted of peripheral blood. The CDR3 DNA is TGTGCCAGCAGCCCGGGGGGCACCGGGGAGCTGTTTTTT. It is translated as CASSPGGTGELFF.